Presented here are 20 T cell receptor beta chains from one specimen sequenced in a study of response to subunit inactivated influenza vaccine (dated by TCRdb to between 2018 and 2020). Receptor libraries were prepared by RT-PCR. The sequencer was an Illumina HiSeq 2500. Using fastp trimming at Q25 and MiXCR clonotype assembly, TCRdb reanalyzed the public sequencing data and kept in-frame beta chains. Rows matching on CDR3 protein sequence are summarized as one entry with the most common DNA and genes. For this sample there are 400,000 to 650,000 distinct CDR3 sequences; around 7.7% appear just once. The leading ten clones occupy about 12% of the sample. The input for sequencing was PBMCs from blood, taken less than 25 months after vaccination. The receptors come from a man aged 50-75 years who received an inactivated influenza vaccine. Donor details come from another sample of the same person, matched by shared clones.

V usage is TRBV7-9 and J usage is TRBJ2-5; D ambiguous. The CDR3 covers 11 residues. Between the trimmed V and J ends, which lost 7 bases and 5 bases, there was a span of 8 bases. CDR1 and CDR2 (germline): SEHNR, FQNEAQ (reference sequence). CDR3: CASTRSETQYF. CDR3 in DNA: TGTGCCAGCACCCGGAGCGAGACCCAGTACTTC.

V gene TRBV4-3 combines with J gene TRBJ2-3; D is perhaps TRBD2 (5 bases). This CDR3 region has 15 residues. V lost 0 bases and J 4 bases, leaving 11 bases between the germline ends. Germline-derived CDR1 and CDR2 are LGHNA and YSLEER. CDR3 nucleotides: TGCGCCAGCAGCCAAGAATTAGAGGGAGCAGATACGCAGTATTTT. Protein: CASSQELEGADTQYF.

This chain links TRBV9 with TRBJ2-1; a weak D match, TRBD2 (5 bases). With 3 bases removed from V and 3 bases from J, the gap between germline ends came to 13 bases. The CDR3 is 15 residues long. CDR1 is SGDLS, CDR2 YYNGEE, per germline. CDR3 residues: CASSAGLNYYNEQFF. CDR3 DNA: TGTGCCAGCAGCGCCGGACTCAACTACTACAATGAGCAGTTCTTC.

This clonotype was counted a few times. The chain recombines TRBV6-1 with TRBJ1-2; 9 bases are a match to TRBD1. After removal of 5 bases from V and 2 bases from J, the junction contained 6 bases not matched to a gene. The V gene's germline CDR1 is MNHNS and CDR2 SASEGT. This CDR3 is built from 15 residues. The CDR3 nucleotides are TGTGCCAGCAGTCCCGGGACAGGGATAAACTATGGCTACACCTTC. It yields the protein CASSPGTGINYGYTF.

This clonotype was seen more than once but under ten times. V and J are TRBV4-3 and TRBJ1-2; 7 positions match TRBD1. This CDR3 has 16 residues. Germline trimming cut 0 bases from V and 1 base from J; bases unmatched to any gene: 5. Germline V gives CDR1 LGHNA, CDR2 YSLEER. The CDR3 here is CASSQDRDSLNYGYTF. The DNA for the CDR3 is TGCGCCAGCAGCCAAGACCGGGACAGCCTTAACTATGGCTACACCTTC.

This clonotype appeared many times. The chain joins TRBV12-3 or TRBV12-4 to TRBJ2-7; D perhaps matches TRBD2 (6 bases). The V end lost 5 bases, the J end lost 6 bases, and 11 bases lay between the germline ends. The CDR3 spans 12 residues. The DNA for the CDR3 is TGTGCCAGCAGTACATCCGGGGGCGAGCAGTACTTC. This codes for CASSTSGGEQYF.

The rearrangement joins TRBV3-1 to TRBJ1-6; D gene unclear. This CDR3 contains 18 residues. Trimming took off 0 bases at V and 0 bases at J, with 12 bases between the two ends. Germline V CDR1 and CDR2: LGHDT, YNNKEL (reference sequence). Here the CDR3 reads CASSQEGRRSSYNSPLHF. In DNA form, the CDR3 reads TGTGCCAGCAGCCAAGAAGGCAGGCGGAGCTCCTATAATTCACCCCTCCACTTT.

The sample holds a few counts of this clonotype. V is TRBV2 and J is TRBJ1-1, with D maybe TRBD1 (5 bases). The CDR3 extends over 15 amino acids. V shed 1 base and J shed 4 bases, with 13 bases lying between them. CDR1 is SNHLY, CDR2 FYNNEI, per germline. This CDR3 reads CASSEGPGEGTEAFF. The CDR3 bases are TGTGCCAGCAGTGAAGGGCCGGGGGAGGGCACTGAAGCTTTCTTT.

The chain employs TRBV2 and TRBJ2-2; 10 bases agree with TRBD1. The CDR3 consists of 14 residues. Per germline, CDR1 SNHLY and CDR2 FYNNEI. The trim removed 11 bases at V and 7 bases at J, leaving 10 bases unmatched. The CDR3 reads CAGTGTGVVGELFF. DNA for the CDR3: TGTGCCGGAACCGGGACAGGGGTTGTCGGGGAGCTGTTTTTT.

This clonotype was counted between two and nine times. J is TRBJ2-6 and V is TRBV4-3, with a tentative D call TRBD2 (5 bases). The V and J ends lost 0 bases and 1 base respectively, with 13 bases between them. CDR3 length: 18 amino acids. Per the germline V gene, CDR1 is LGHNA and CDR2 is YSLEER. CDR3: CASSQDEGLTSGANVLTF. Here the CDR3 DNA reads TGCGCCAGCAGCCAAGATGAGGGCCTGACTTCTGGGGCCAACGTCCTGACTTTC.

V is TRBV10-2 and J is TRBJ2-7, with 9 bases that match TRBD1. The CDR3 has 14 residues. With 6 bases clipped from V and 2 bases from J, the junction kept 5 bases outside the gene matches. The germline CDR1 and CDR2 sequences are WSHSY and SAAADI. CDR3 in DNA: TGCGCCAGCAGAGGACAGGGGATTACCTACGAGCAGTACTTC. Protein sequence: CASRGQGITYEQYF.

The chain joins TRBV27 to TRBJ2-5, with D perhaps matching TRBD2 (6 bases). CDR1 is MNHEY and CDR2 is SMNVEV in the germline V gene (reference sequence). The CDR3 consists of 14 residues. V was clipped by 0 bases and J by 7 bases, with 12 bases between them. In nucleotides, the CDR3 is TGTGCCAGCAGTTTATCATCGGGGGTCGGGACCCAGTACTTC. Translating gives CASSLSSGVGTQYF.

The table lists this clonotype with many counts. Here the CDR3 DNA reads TGTGCCAGCAGAACTAGTCTTAACACCGGGGAGCTGTTTTTT. Residues: CASRTSLNTGELFF. The chain has TRBV12-3 or TRBV12-4 and TRBJ2-2; D is possibly TRBD2 (5 bases). The CDR3 contains 14 residues. The ends were cut back, 6 bases at V and 2 bases at J, with 10 bases in the middle.

The table lists this clonotype with a few counts. The chain combines TRBV28 with TRBJ2-1; 8 nucleotides match TRBD1. Trimming at V came to 6 bases and at J to 6 bases, leaving 10 bases not matched to a gene. From germline, CDR1 is MDHEN and CDR2 SYDVKM. The CDR3 totals 15 residues. DNA for the CDR3: TGTGCCAGCAGCGCAGGGACAGGACCTCTCAATGAGCAGTTCTTC. This gives the protein CASSAGTGPLNEQFF.

The V gene is TRBV18, the J gene TRBJ2-1; 8 bases are shared with TRBD2. Germline V gene lookup returns CDR1 KGHSH and CDR2 LQKENI. There are 17 residues in the CDR3. V was pared by 0 bases and J by 8 bases, with 12 bases of the junction left unmatched. The CDR3 is CASSPPVGAGDGHEQFF. The CDR3 DNA reads as TGTGCCAGCTCACCACCCGTCGGAGCGGGAGACGGCCATGAGCAGTTCTTC.

This sequence joins TRBV7-8 and TRBJ2-5, with TRBD2 matching over 7 bases. Losses at the gene ends were 4 bases for V and 2 bases for J; bases not matched to a gene: 10. Germline CDR1 is SGHVS and CDR2 is FQNEAQ. The CDR3 is 16 amino acids. Here the CDR3 DNA reads TGTGCCAGCAGCTCAAACAGCTGGGGGGGACAAGAGACCCAGTACTTC. This sequence encodes CASSSNSWGGQETQYF.

The rearrangement joins TRBV20-1 to TRBJ1-1; D possibly corresponds to TRBD1 (6 bases). CDR1 DFQATT and CDR2 SNEGSKA come from the germline V gene (reference sequence). Trimming cost V 0 bases and J 1 base, with 18 bases left between them. The CDR3 sequence is 17 residues long. CDR3 region: CSARDGGKATTNTEAFF. CDR3 in DNA: TGCAGTGCTAGAGATGGGGGCAAGGCCACCACGAACACTGAAGCTTTCTTT.

V is TRBV20-1 and J is TRBJ2-7; D may be TRBD1 (5 bases). CDR1 is DFQATT, CDR2 SNEGSKA, per germline (reference sequence). Deletions cut 0 bases from V and 2 bases from J, with 14 bases between. The CDR3 extends over 15 amino acids. The CDR3 DNA follows: TGCAGTGCTAGAGATCCACAGGCGGCGACCTACGAGCAGTACTTC. This translates into CSARDPQAATYEQYF.

This clonotype was found a few times. The J gene is TRBJ1-2, the V gene TRBV25-1, with D perhaps TRBD1 (6 bases). V was shortened by 4 bases and J by 4 bases, with 16 bases between the two germline ends. This CDR3 spans 15 amino acids. Germline V gene sequence: CDR1 MGHDK, CDR2 SYGVNS. In DNA form, the CDR3 reads TGTGCCAGCAGTGCCTTCATCGGACAGATCTATGGCTACACCTTC. It translates to CASSAFIGQIYGYTF.

This sequence joins TRBV29-1 and TRBJ2-5; the D gene could be TRBD1 or TRBD2 (5 bases each). The germline gives CDR1 SQVTM, CDR2 ANQGSEA. Trimming removed 4 bases at V and 1 base at J, with 13 bases between. The CDR3 loop spans 14 amino acids. The DNA of the CDR3 is TGCAGCGTTGTGCAGAGGGGCCCCCAAGAGACCCAGTACTTC. It encodes CSVVQRGPQETQYF.